This T cell receptor (beta chain) comes out of a study of CD8 T cells in ankylosing spondylitis. Overall study findings and caveats: As reported, disease-linked clones showed significant enrichment in matched ankylosing spondylitis synovial fluid. In reactive arthritis synovial fluid and blood, some motif variants had been reported before. Blood of patients with ankylosing spondylitis appeared to be characterized by a TCR beta motif of several highly homologous variants. CD8+ by phenotype, disease-linked clones were relatively rare in peripheral blood.

TCRdb reanalysed the 5' RACE reads using MiXCR and keeps one entry per CDR3 protein. The table includes roughly 130,000 distinct CDR3 sequences, around 13% detected once. This clonotype was recorded at least ten times. Its antigen is still unknown. What was sequenced was blood, either unsorted or a sorted T cell fraction (not recorded which). The origin of this receptor is a female donor with ankylosing spondylitis or in good health (not recorded which).

This chain's CDR3 is CASSPLAGGKQETQYF. For the CDR3, the DNA is TGTGCCAGCAGCCCACTAGCGGGGGGCAAACAAGAGACCCAGTACTTC. This chain uses TRBV7-3 with TRBJ2-5; 12 bases match TRBD2. The CDR3 totals 16 residues. V trimming: 5 bases; J trimming: 2 bases; junction bases outside the gene matches: 6. The germline CDR1 and CDR2 sequences are SGHTA and FQGTGA.